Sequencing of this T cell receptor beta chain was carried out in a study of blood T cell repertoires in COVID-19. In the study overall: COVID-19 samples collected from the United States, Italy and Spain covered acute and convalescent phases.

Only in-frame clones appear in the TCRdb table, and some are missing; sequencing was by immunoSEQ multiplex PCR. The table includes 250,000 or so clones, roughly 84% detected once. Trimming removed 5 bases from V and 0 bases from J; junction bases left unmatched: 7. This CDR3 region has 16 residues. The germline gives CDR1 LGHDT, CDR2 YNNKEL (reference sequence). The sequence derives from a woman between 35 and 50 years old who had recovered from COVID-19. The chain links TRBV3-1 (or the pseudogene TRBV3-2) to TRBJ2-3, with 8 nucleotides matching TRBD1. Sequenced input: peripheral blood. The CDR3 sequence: CASSNSDRASTDTQYF. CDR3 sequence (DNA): TGTGCCAGCAGCAACTCGGACAGGGCTAGCACAGATACGCAGTATTTT.